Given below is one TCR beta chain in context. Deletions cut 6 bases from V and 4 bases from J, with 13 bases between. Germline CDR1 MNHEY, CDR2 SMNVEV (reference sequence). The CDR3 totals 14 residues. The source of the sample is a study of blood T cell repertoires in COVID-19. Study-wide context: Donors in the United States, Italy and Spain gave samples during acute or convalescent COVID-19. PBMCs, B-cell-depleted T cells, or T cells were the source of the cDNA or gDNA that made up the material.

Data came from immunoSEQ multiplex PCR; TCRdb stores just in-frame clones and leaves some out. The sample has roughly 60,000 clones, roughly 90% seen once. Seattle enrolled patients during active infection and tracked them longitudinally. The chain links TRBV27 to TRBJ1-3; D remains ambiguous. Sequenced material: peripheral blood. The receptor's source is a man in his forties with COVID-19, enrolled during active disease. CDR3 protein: CASSRPGVGNTIYF. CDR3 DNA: TGTGCCAGCAGCCGGCCCGGGGTCGGAAACACCATATATTTT.